The 20 T cell receptor beta chains in this list originate from one sample, sequenced in a study of response to subunit inactivated influenza vaccine. TCRdb called the RT-PCR reads again in MiXCR, with one record for every CDR3 protein. The sample yields approximately 500,000 distinct CDR3 sequences, 20% to 25% seen once. The sample was also reused in another study, on T cells expressing NK-cell markers. Per that paper: As the method of synthesis, 5'RACE template switching with UMIs yielded TCR beta cDNA.

Sequenced material: CD4+ T cells sorted from PBMCs, taken approximately 13 days after vaccination. Receptors were obtained from a man between 45 and 60 years old who received an inactivated influenza vaccine.

The chain couples TRBV11-1 to TRBJ2-7; 13 bases are a match to TRBD2. CDR1 and CDR2 from the germline V gene are SGHAT and FQDESV (reference sequence). The CDR3 contains 16 residues. The V gene end was trimmed by 3 bases and the J gene end by 3 bases; junction bases not matched to a gene: 5. CDR3 in DNA: TGTGCCAGCAGCTTGGGACTAGCGGGACAGTACTACGAGCAGTACTTC. It codes for CASSLGLAGQYYEQYF.

In nucleotides, the CDR3 is TGTGCCAGCAGTTTCGTTGGGCAGGGAGAAGATACGCAGTATTTT. Translated, it gives CASSFVGQGEDTQYF. V gene TRBV27 combines with J gene TRBJ2-3; possibly TRBD1 or TRBD2 for D (5 bases each). The V end was cut by 3 bases, the J end by 5 bases, with 15 bases between. The CDR3 contains 15 residues. Germline CDR1 is MNHEY and CDR2 is SMNVEV (reference sequence).

This clonotype was seen a handful of times. DNA of the CDR3: TGCGCCAGCAGCATCCGGGACAGCCAGTATTTT. Amino acid sequence: CASSIRDSQYF. The genes are TRBV5-1 and TRBJ2-3; 7 nucleotides line up with TRBD1. The CDR3 sequence is 11 residues long. Germline-derived CDR1 and CDR2 are SGHRS and YFSETQ. The trim removed 4 bases at V and 12 bases at J, leaving 5 bases unmatched.

This clonotype has just a few counts. The chain combines TRBV3-1 with TRBJ2-7, with D unclear. This CDR3 has 15 residues. In germline, CDR1 is LGHDT, CDR2 YNNKEL (reference sequence). V gave up 0 bases and J gave up 5 bases, with 14 bases separating them. CDR3 in amino acids: CASSQERLVRNEQYF. The CDR3 nucleotides are TGTGCCAGCAGCCAAGAGAGGCTTGTTCGGAACGAGCAGTACTTC.

This rearrangement joins TRBV20-1 to TRBJ2-5; 8 nucleotides line up with TRBD2. The CDR3 covers 14 residues. Germline V gene data show CDR1 as DFQATT and CDR2 as SNEGSKA (reference sequence). V dropped 3 bases and J dropped 1; count of bases not matched to a gene: 4. CDR3 bases: TGCAGTGCTAGCCCGAGCGGGAGCCAAGAGACCCAGTACTTC. It specifies CSASPSGSQETQYF.

V is TRBV3-1 and J is TRBJ2-4; D uncertain. CDR3 length: 16 amino acids. V dropped 2 bases and J dropped 0 bases, with 11 bases sitting between them. Germline V gives CDR1 LGHDT, CDR2 YNNKEL (reference sequence). CDR3 nucleotide sequence: TGTGCCAGCAGCCAAAGTGCCGCTTTAGCCAAAAACATTCAGTACTTC. Encoded protein: CASSQSAALAKNIQYF.

This clonotype was counted only a few times. DNA for the CDR3: TGCAGTGCTGGAGCCTTCGGGACTAGCGGCCAAGAGACCCAGTACTTC. Its translation is CSAGAFGTSGQETQYF. This chain connects TRBV20-1 to TRBJ2-5; 11 bases line up with TRBD2. This CDR3 has 16 residues. With V trimmed by 5 bases and J by 1 base, 9 bases remained unmatched. Germline V CDR1 and CDR2: DFQATT, SNEGSKA (reference sequence).

For this clonotype: At one end, the junction sequence differs from germline, possibly due to a read error. The chain carries TRBV10-3 and TRBJ2-3; 12 bases are shared with TRBD2. Germline-derived CDR1 and CDR2 are ENHRY and SYGVKD. The CDR3 runs 12 residues. The CDR3 spells CAISEPGLAGRF. In DNA form, the CDR3 reads TGTGCCATCAGTGAACCGGGACTAGCGGGTCGTTTT.

This sequence joins TRBV12-3 or TRBV12-4 and TRBJ2-3; possible D gene TRBD2, 5 bases. The germline V and J ends were trimmed by 10 bases and 0 bases, with 14 bases remaining between them. The CDR3 covers 14 residues. CDR3 protein: CATRASLSTDTQYF. In DNA form, the CDR3 reads TGTGCCACGAGGGCTTCCTTAAGCACAGATACGCAGTATTTT.

This rearrangement joins TRBV15 to TRBJ1-2; D uncertain. Germline V CDR1 and CDR2: LNHNV, YYDKDF (reference sequence). CDR3 size: 15 residues. V lost 1 base and J lost 3, with 12 bases in between. CDR3 residues: CATSRGAESHYGYTF. The CDR3 coding sequence is TGTGCCACCAGCAGAGGGGCGGAGAGTCACTATGGCTACACCTTC. Variable domain in full (rest from reference TRBV15 and TRBJ1-2): DAMVIQNPRYQVTQFGKPVTLSCSQTLNHNVMYWYQQKSSQAPKLLFHYYDKDFNNEADTPDNFQSRRPNTSFCFLDIRSPGLGDTAMYLCATSRGAESHYGYTFGSGTRLTVV.

This clonotype was observed a handful of times. The chain joins TRBV7-9 to TRBJ2-7; 9 positions match TRBD2. This CDR3 region has 17 residues. Germline V gene lookup returns CDR1 SEHNR and CDR2 FQNEAQ (reference sequence). V lost 4 bases to trimming and J lost 2 bases; unmatched junction nucleotides: 12. The DNA for the CDR3 is TGTGCCAGCAGCTCAAGGGGAGGTCTAGCGGGAACCTACGAGCAGTACTTC. It specifies CASSSRGGLAGTYEQYF.

The CDR3 is CASSLGQGANNEQFF. Written as DNA, the CDR3 is TGCGCCAGCAGCTTGGGACAGGGGGCGAACAATGAGCAGTTCTTC. The chain links TRBV5-1 to TRBJ2-1, with 10 bases identical to TRBD1. Losses at the gene ends were 0 bases for V and 5 bases for J; bases not matched to a gene: 2. CDR3 length: 15 amino acids. CDR1 and CDR2 (germline): SGHRS, YFSETQ.

The V call is TRBV7-8, the J call TRBJ2-4; D call uncertain. V lost 1 base and J lost 0, with 4 bases in between. The CDR3 is made up of 14 amino acids. CDR1 and CDR2 (germline): SGHVS, FQNEAQ. The CDR3 spells CASSLGTAKNIQYF. DNA for the CDR3: TGTGCCAGCAGCTTAGGGACAGCCAAAAACATTCAGTACTTC.

This chain links TRBV5-1 with TRBJ2-4, with unresolved D. Between the trimmed V and J ends, which lost 0 bases and 0 bases, there was a span of 4 bases. CDR1 and CDR2 (germline): SGHRS, YFSETQ. This CDR3 spans 14 amino acids. For the CDR3, the DNA is TGCGCCAGCAGCTTGGGCGAAGCCAAAAACATTCAGTACTTC. The encoded protein is CASSLGEAKNIQYF.

This clonotype has just a few counts. The chain uses TRBV9 and TRBJ2-1; 9 bases are a match to TRBD1. V was pared by 3 bases and J by 13 bases, with 20 bases of the junction left unmatched. The CDR3 has 17 amino acids. Germline-derived CDR1 and CDR2 are SGDLS and YYNGEE. CDR3 sequence (DNA): TGTGCCAGCAGCGCCAGCCCCGGGACAGGGCTAGCAGGTCTCCAGTTCTTC. Protein: CASSASPGTGLAGLQFF.

The J gene is TRBJ1-1, the V gene TRBV19; D not resolved. The V end was cut by 4 bases, the J end by 5 bases, with 11 bases between. The CDR3 spans 13 residues. Germline V gene data show CDR1 as LNHDA and CDR2 as SQIVND (reference sequence). The CDR3 DNA reads TGTGCCAGTAGTACCCCCGTCCAAACTGAAGCTTTCTTT. Encoded protein: CASSTPVQTEAFF.

Written as DNA, the CDR3 is TGCGCCAGCAGCTTGAGCGGGAGGGCCGAGGAGACCCAGTACTTC. It encodes CASSLSGRAEETQYF. V gene TRBV5-1 combines with J gene TRBJ2-5; 10 nucleotides line up with TRBD2. The germline gives CDR1 SGHRS, CDR2 YFSETQ. V lost 1 base and J lost 5; bases outside the gene matches: 5. The length of the CDR3 is 15 residues. Variable domain in full (rest from reference TRBV5-1 and TRBJ2-5): KAGVTQTPRYLIKTRGQQVTLSCSPISGHRSVSWYQQTPGQGLQFLFEYFSETQRNKGNFPGRFSGRQFSNSRSEMNVSTLELGDSALYLCASSLSGRAEETQYFGPGTRLLVL.

The table lists this clonotype with a few counts. The rearrangement links TRBV10-3 to TRBJ1-2; no reliable D call. V was shortened by 10 bases and J by 0 bases, with 12 bases between the two germline ends. CDR1 is ENHRY, CDR2 SYGVKD, per germline. This CDR3 comprises 13 residues. The CDR3 nucleotides read TGTGCCACAAAGACAACAGCTAACTATGGCTACACCTTC. Protein: CATKTTANYGYTF.

This sequence joins TRBV11-2 and TRBJ2-3; 12 bases map to TRBD2. With V trimmed by 3 bases and J by 0 bases, 7 bases remained unmatched. From germline, CDR1 is SGHAT and CDR2 FQNNGV. This CDR3 has 18 residues. CDR3 amino acids: CASSFTTSGRLSTDTQYF. In DNA form, the CDR3 reads TGTGCCAGCAGCTTTACGACTAGCGGGAGACTTAGCACAGATACGCAGTATTTT. The full variable domain, rest sourced from reference TRBV11-2 and TRBJ2-3, is EAGVAQSPRYKIIEKRQSVAFWCNPISGHATLYWYQQILGQGPKLLIQFQNNGVVDDSQLPKDRFSAERLKGVDSTLKIQPAKLEDSAVYLCASSFTTSGRLSTDTQYFGPGTRLTVL.

The V gene is TRBV9, the J gene TRBJ2-1, with D perhaps TRBD1 or TRBD2 (5 bases each). This CDR3 contains 13 residues. Germline V CDR1 and CDR2: SGDLS, YYNGEE. The V end lost 3 bases, the J end lost 5 bases, and 9 bases lay between the germline ends. The CDR3 loop is CASSEGPNNEQFF. The CDR3 DNA reads as TGTGCCAGCAGCGAGGGACCAAACAATGAGCAGTTCTTC.